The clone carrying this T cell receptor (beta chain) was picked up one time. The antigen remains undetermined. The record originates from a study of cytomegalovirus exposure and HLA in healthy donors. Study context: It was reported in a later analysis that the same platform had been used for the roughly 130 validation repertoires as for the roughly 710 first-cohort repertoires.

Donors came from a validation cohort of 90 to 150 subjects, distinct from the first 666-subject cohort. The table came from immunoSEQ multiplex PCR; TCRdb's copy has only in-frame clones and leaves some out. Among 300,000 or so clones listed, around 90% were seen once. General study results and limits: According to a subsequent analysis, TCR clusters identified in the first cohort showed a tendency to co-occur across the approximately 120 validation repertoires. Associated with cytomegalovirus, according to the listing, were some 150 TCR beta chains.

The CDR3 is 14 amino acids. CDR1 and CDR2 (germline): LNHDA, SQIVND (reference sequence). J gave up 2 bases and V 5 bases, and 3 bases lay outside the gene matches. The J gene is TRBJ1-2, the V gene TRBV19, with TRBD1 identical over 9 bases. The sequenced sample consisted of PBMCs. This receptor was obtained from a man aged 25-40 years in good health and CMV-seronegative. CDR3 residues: CASSFTGGNYGYTF. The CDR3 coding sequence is TGTGCCAGTAGTTTTACAGGGGGCAACTATGGCTACACCTTC.